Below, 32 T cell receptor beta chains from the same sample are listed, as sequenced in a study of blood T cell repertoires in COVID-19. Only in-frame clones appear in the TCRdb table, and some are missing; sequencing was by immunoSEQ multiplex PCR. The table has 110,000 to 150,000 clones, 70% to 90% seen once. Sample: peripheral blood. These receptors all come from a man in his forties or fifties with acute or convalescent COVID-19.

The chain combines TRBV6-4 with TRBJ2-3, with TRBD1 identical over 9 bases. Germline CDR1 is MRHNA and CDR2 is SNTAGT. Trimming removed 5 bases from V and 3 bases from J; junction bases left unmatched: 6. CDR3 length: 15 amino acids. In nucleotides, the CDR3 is TGTGCCAGCAGTCCGGGACAGGGTGGAACAGATACGCAGTATTTT. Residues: CASSPGQGGTDTQYF.

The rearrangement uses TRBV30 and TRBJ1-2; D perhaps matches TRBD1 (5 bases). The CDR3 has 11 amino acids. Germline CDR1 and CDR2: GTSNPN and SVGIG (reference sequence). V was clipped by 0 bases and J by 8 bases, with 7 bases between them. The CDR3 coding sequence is TGTGCCTGGAGTGTGGGGGGAGGCTACACCTTC. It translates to CAWSVGGGYTF.

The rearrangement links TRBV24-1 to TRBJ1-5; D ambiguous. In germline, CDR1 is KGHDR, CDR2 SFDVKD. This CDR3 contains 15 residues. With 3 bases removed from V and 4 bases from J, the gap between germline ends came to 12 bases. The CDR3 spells CATSDPRVPNQPQHF. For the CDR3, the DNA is TGTGCCACCAGTGATCCCCGCGTTCCTAATCAGCCCCAGCATTTT.

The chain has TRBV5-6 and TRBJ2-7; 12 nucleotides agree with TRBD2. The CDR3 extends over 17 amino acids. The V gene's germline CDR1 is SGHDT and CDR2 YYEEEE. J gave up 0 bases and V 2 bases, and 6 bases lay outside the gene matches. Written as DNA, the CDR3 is TGTGCCAGCAGCTTTCTAGCGGGGGGGCCTAGCTCCTACGAGCAGTACTTC. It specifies CASSFLAGGPSSYEQYF.

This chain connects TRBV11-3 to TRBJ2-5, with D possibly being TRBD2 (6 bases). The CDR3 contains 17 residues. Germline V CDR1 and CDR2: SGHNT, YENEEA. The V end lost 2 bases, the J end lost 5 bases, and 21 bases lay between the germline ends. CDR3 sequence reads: CASSLRSAGLRGETQYF. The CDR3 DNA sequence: TGTGCCAGCAGCTTAAGGAGCGCGGGATTACGGGGGGAGACCCAGTACTTC.

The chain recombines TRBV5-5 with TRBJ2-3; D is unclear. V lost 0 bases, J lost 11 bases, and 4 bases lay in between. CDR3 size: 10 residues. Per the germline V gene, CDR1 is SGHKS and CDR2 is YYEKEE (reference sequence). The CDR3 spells CASSLERQYF. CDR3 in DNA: TGTGCCAGCAGCTTGGAGAGGCAGTATTTT.

DNA of the CDR3: TGTGCCAGCTCACCGAAACAGGGGTTGGTGAACACTGAAGCTTTCTTT. As protein: CASSPKQGLVNTEAFF. J is TRBJ1-1 and V is TRBV18; TRBD1 agrees at 7 bases. Germline V gene data show CDR1 as KGHSH and CDR2 as LQKENI. V trimming: 3 bases; J trimming: 0 bases; junction bases outside the gene matches: 7. This CDR3 comprises 16 residues.

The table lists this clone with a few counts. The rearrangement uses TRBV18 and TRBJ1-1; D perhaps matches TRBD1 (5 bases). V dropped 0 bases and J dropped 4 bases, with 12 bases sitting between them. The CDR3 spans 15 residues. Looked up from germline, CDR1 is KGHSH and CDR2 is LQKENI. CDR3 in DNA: TGTGCCAGCTCACCACCCGACAGTCAGAGCACTGAAGCTTTCTTT. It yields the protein CASSPPDSQSTEAFF.

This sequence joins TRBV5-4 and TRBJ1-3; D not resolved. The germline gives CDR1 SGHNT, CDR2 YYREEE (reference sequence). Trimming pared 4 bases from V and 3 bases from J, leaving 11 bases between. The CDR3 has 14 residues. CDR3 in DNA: TGTGCCAGCAGCCCCGACAATTATGGAAACACCATATATTTT. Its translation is CASSPDNYGNTIYF.

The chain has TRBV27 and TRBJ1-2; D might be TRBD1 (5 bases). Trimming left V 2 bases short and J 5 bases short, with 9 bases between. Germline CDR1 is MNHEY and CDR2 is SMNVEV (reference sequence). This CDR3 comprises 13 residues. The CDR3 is CASSLQGGYGYTF. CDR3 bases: TGTGCCAGCAGTTTACAGGGAGGGTATGGCTACACCTTC.

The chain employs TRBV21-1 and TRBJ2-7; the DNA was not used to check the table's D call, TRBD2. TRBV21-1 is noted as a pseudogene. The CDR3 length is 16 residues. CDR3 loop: CASSLLSGGNSYEQYF. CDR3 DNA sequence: TGTGCCAGCAGCCTTCTAAGCGGGGGGAACTCCTACGAGCAGTACTTC.

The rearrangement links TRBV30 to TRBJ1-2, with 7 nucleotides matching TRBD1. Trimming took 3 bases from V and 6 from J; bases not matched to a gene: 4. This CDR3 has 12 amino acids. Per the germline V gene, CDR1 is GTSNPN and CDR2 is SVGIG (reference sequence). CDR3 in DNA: TGTGCCTGGAGGGGGACAGCGCATGGCTACACCTTC. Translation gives CAWRGTAHGYTF.

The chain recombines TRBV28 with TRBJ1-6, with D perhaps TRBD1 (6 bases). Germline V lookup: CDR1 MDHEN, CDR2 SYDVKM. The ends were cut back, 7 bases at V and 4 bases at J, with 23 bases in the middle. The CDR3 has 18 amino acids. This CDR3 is CASTDGGAPSFYNSPLHF. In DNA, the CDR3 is TGTGCCAGCACCGACGGGGGGGCCCCCTCCTTTTATAATTCACCCCTCCACTTT.

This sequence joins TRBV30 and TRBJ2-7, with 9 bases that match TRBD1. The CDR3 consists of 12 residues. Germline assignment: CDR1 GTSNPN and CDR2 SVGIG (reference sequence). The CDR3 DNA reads TGTGCGGCCGGGACAGGGCCCTACGAGCAGTACTTC. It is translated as CAAGTGPYEQYF.

The CDR3 nucleotides are TGTGCCAGCAGTTACTCGTTTTGGGCATCTAACTATGGCTACACCTTC. This gives the protein CASSYSFWASNYGYTF. The J gene is TRBJ1-2, the V gene TRBV6-5; D is uncertain. The V end was cut by 0 bases, the J end by 0 bases, with 11 bases between. Looked up from germline, CDR1 is MNHEY and CDR2 is SVGAGI. This CDR3 has 16 residues.

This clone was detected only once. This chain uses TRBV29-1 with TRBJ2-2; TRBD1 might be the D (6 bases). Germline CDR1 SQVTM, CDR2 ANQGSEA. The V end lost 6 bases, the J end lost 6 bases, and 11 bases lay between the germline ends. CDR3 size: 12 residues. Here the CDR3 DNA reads TGCAGCGTCTTGGACAGTTCCGGGGAGCTGTTTTTT. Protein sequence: CSVLDSSGELFF.

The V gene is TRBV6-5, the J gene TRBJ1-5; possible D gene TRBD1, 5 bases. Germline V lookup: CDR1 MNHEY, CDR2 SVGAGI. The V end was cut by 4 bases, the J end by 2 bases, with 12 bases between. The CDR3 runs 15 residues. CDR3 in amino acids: CASSFQPRGNQPQHF. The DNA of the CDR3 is TGTGCCAGCAGTTTCCAACCCAGGGGCAATCAGCCCCAGCATTTT.

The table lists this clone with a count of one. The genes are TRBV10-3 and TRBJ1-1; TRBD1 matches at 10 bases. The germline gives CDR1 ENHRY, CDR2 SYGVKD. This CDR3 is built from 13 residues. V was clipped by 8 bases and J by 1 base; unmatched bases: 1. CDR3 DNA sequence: TGTGCCATCGGGACAGGGGAGAACACTGAAGCTTTCTTT. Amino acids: CAIGTGENTEAFF.

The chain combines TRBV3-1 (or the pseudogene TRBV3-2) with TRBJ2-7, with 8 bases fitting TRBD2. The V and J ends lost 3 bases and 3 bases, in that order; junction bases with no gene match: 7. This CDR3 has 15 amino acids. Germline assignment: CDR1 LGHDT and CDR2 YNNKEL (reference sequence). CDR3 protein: CASSHAGGPHYEQYF. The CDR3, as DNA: TGTGCCAGCAGCCATGCGGGGGGTCCACACTACGAGCAGTACTTC.

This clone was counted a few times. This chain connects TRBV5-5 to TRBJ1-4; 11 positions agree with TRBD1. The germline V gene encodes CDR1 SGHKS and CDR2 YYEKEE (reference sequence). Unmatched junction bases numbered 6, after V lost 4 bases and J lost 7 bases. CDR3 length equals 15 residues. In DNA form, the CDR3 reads TGTGCCAGCAGCATCGGACAGGGGGCGGGTGAAAAACTGTTTTTT. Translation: CASSIGQGAGEKLFF.

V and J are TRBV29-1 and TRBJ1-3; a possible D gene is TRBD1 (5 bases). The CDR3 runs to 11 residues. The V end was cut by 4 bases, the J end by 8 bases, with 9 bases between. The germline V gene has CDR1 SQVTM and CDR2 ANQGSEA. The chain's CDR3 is CSVGQPDTIYF. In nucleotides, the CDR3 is TGCAGCGTTGGACAGCCGGACACCATATATTTT.

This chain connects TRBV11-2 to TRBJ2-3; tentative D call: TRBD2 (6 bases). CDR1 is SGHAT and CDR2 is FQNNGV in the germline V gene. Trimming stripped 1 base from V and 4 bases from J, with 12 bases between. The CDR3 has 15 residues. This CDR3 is CASSLVGLRADTQYF. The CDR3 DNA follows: TGTGCCAGCAGCTTAGTTGGACTAAGGGCAGATACGCAGTATTTT.

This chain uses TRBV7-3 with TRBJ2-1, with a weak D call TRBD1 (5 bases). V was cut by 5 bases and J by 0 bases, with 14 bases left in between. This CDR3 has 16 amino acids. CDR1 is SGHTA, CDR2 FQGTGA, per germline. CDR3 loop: CASSPGAQHSYNEQFF. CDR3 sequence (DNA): TGTGCCAGCAGCCCTGGGGCACAGCACTCCTACAATGAGCAGTTCTTC.

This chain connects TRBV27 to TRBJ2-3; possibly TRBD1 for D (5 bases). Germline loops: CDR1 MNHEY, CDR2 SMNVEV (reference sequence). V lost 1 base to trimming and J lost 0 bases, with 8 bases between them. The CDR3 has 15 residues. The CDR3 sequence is CASSLLGRSTDTQYF. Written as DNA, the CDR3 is TGTGCCAGCAGTTTATTGGGGCGGAGCACAGATACGCAGTATTTT.

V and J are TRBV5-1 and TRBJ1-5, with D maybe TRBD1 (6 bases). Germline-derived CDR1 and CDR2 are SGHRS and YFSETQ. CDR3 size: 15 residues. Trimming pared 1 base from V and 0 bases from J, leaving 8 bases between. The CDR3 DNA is TGCGCCAGCAGCTTGATGGACAGTAGCAATCAGCCCCAGCATTTT. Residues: CASSLMDSSNQPQHF. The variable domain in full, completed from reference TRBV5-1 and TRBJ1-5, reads KAGVTQTPRYLIKTRGQQVTLSCSPISGHRSVSWYQQTPGQGLQFLFEYFSETQRNKGNFPGRFSGRQFSNSRSEMNVSTLELGDSALYLCASSLMDSSNQPQHFGDGTRLSIL.

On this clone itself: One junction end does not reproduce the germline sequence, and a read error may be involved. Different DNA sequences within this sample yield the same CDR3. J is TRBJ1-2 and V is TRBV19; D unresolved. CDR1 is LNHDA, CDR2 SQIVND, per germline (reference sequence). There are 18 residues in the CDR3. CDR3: CASSIEIGASLARYGYTF. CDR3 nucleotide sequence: TGCGCCAGTAGTATAGAAATAGGAGCCTCGCTCGCGCGGTATGGCTACACCTTC.

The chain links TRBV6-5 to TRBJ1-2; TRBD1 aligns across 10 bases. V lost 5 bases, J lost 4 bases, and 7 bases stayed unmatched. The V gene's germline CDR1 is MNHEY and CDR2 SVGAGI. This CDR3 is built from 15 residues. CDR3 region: CASSTDRGRGYGYTF. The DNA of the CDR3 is TGTGCCAGCAGTACCGACAGGGGGCGCGGCTATGGCTACACCTTC.

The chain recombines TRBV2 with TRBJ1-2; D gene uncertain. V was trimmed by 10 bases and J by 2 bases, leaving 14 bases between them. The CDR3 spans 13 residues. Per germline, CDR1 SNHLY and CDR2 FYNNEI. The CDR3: CAIGGKLNYGYTF. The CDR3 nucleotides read TGTGCCATCGGAGGGAAGCTGAACTATGGCTACACCTTC.

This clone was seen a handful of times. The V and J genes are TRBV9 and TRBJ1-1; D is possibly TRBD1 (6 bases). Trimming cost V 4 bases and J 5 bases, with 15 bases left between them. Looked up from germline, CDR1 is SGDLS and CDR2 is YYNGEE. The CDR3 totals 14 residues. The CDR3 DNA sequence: TGTGCCAGCAGCCCTAGGGGGGGCAATACTGAAGCTTTCTTT. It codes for CASSPRGGNTEAFF.

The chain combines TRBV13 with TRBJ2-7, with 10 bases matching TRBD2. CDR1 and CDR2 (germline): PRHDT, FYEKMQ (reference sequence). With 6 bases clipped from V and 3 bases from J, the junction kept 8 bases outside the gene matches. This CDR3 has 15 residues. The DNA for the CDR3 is TGTGCCAGCAGGTCGACTAGCGGGCCGTACTACGAGCAGTACTTC. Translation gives CASRSTSGPYYEQYF.

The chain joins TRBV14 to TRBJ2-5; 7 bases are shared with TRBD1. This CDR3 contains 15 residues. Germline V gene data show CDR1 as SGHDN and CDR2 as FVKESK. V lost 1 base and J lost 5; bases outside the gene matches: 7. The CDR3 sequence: CASSQGPGGWETQYF. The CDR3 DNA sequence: TGTGCCAGCAGCCAAGGCCCAGGGGGATGGGAGACCCAGTACTTC.

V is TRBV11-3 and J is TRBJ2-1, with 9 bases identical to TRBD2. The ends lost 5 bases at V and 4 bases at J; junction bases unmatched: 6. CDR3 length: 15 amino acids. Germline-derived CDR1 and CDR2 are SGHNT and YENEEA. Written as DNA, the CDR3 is TGTGCCAGCAGCCGCGCGGGGGGGGCTTACAATGAGCAGTTCTTC. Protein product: CASSRAGGAYNEQFF.